The next 4 T cell receptor beta chains were all read from a single sample in a study of blood T cells in healthy people across ages (dated by TCRdb to between 2014 and 2016). Library creation used 5' RACE. Sequenced on an Illumina HiSeq 2500. A second PCR of roughly 6 to 12 cycles was run with a J-beta primer mix and a sample-barcoded 5' primer. TCRdb ran its own pipeline on the public reads, namely fastp trimming at Q25 and MiXCR clone calling, and kept in-frame beta chains. Each record represents a unique CDR3 protein, reported with the most common genes and DNA among its rows. For this sample the table gives 2 million or so distinct CDR3 sequences, of which about 49% were detected only once. The ten top clones hold roughly 2.1% of the sample. Sequencing was done on a sample of blood. Receptors originate from a woman in her thirties or forties in good health.

This clonotype was seen once. The rearrangement joins TRBV4-1 to TRBJ2-7; a weak D match, TRBD1 (6 bases). The CDR3 is 15 residues long. V was pared by 4 bases and J by 3 bases, with 16 bases between. Germline V CDR1 and CDR2: MGHRA, YSYEKL. CDR3 nucleotides: TGCGCCAGCAGCCCCTTGCCCGCAGGGGACTACGAGCAGTACTTC. Translating it yields CASSPLPAGDYEQYF.

Notes on this clonotype: One base away lies a much larger clone, so this may be a sequencing read error. Lacking the conserved final phenylalanine or tryptophan, this CDR3 likely reflects a read error. CDR3 sequence: CASSPPGALLSTYGYTS. Written as DNA, the CDR3 is TGTGCCAGCAGCCCCCCAGGGGCCCTACTCAGTACCTATGGCTACACCTCC. The genes are TRBV7-2 and TRBJ1-2; a weak D match, TRBD1 (6 bases). This CDR3 spans 17 amino acids. V lost 5 bases, J lost 4 bases, and 23 bases lay in between. Germline loops: CDR1 SGHTA, CDR2 FQGNSA.

This clonotype was seen only once. The chain combines TRBV10-3 with TRBJ1-2; tentative D call: TRBD1 (5 bases). The germline V and J ends were trimmed by 2 bases and 10 bases, with 17 bases remaining between them. Germline V gene sequence: CDR1 ENHRY, CDR2 SYGVKD. The length of the CDR3 is 14 residues. CDR3 region: CAISEARGAHDYTF. In DNA, the CDR3 is TGTGCCATCAGTGAGGCGCGAGGGGCCCATGACTACACCTTC.

The CDR3 spells CASSLLTTGDSLLYYGYTF. CDR3 DNA: TGTGCCAGCAGTTTACTCACTACAGGGGACTCTCTCTTATACTATGGCTACACCTTC. This chain connects TRBV28 to TRBJ1-2; 7 nucleotides align to TRBD1. With 2 bases clipped from V and 3 bases from J, the junction kept 18 bases outside the gene matches. The CDR3 consists of 19 residues. CDR1 and CDR2 (germline): MDHEN, SYDVKM.